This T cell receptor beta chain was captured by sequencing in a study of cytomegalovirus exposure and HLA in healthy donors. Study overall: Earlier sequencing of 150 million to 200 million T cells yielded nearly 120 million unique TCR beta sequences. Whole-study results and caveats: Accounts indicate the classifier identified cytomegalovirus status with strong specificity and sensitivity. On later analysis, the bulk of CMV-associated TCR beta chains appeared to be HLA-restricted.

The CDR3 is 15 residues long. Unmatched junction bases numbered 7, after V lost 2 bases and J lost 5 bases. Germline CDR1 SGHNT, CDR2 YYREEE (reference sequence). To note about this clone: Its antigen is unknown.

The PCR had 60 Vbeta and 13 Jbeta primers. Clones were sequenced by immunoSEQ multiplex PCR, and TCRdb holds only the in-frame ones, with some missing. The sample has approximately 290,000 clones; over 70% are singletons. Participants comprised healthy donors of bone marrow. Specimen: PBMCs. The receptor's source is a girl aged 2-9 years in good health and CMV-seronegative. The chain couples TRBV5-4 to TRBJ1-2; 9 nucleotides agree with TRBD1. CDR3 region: CASSLQGQGGYGYTF. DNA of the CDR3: TGTGCCAGCAGCTTACAGGGACAGGGTGGGTATGGCTACACCTTC.